This T cell receptor (beta chain) derives from a study of T cell responses to AZD1222 COVID-19 vaccine. Study results and limitations: Only 5 or 6 people who got AZD1222 tested seropositive at baseline.

The V end was cut by 2 bases, the J end by 0 bases, with 13 bases between. Germline values: CDR1 MDHEN, CDR2 SYDVKM. There are 16 residues in the CDR3. TCRdb's copy holds only in-frame clones and misses some; the assay was immunoSEQ multiplex PCR. The data hold some 96,000 clones, with 85% to 90% observed a single time. Worth noting for this clone: Its antigen is unidentified.

The sequence came from an adult who received the AZD1222 COVID-19 vaccine. This rearrangement joins TRBV28 to TRBJ1-2; no clear D gene. Sample: peripheral blood, taken 28 days after the second AZD1222 dose. CDR3 nucleotide sequence: TGTGCCAGCAGTTTAACGCGAGGAGTTACTAACTATGGCTACACCTTC. Translation gives CASSLTRGVTNYGYTF.